Below, 21 T cell receptor beta chains from the same sample are listed, as sequenced in a study of siplizumab effects on memory and regulatory T cells. The data were produced by immunoSEQ multiplex PCR, yet TCRdb's version contains in-frame clones alone and is incomplete. The data show 100,000 to 120,000 clones, with roughly 90% seen just once and 1% to 1.5% held by the top ten. Sequenced input: CD4+ T cells sorted from blood. All receptors come from a human donor in good health.

The chain couples TRBV14 to TRBJ2-1, with 8 bases lining up with TRBD2. CDR1 is SGHDN and CDR2 is FVKESK in the germline V gene. With V trimmed by 1 base and J by 4 bases, 6 bases remained unmatched. This CDR3 has 16 amino acids. CDR3 protein: CASSQVGSGAYNEQFF. In DNA, the CDR3 is TGTGCCAGCAGCCAAGTAGGTAGCGGGGCTTACAATGAGCAGTTCTTC.

The V and J genes are TRBV5-1 and TRBJ1-6; D not resolved. The V end lost 4 bases, the J end lost 0 bases, and 20 bases lay between the germline ends. Germline V gives CDR1 SGHRS, CDR2 YFSETQ. This CDR3 has 19 amino acids. The CDR3 loop reads CASSAGIDPYGSYNSPLHF. The DNA for the CDR3 is TGCGCCAGCAGCGCGGGTATAGACCCCTATGGCTCCTATAATTCACCCCTCCACTTT. Supplemented by reference TRBV5-1 and TRBJ1-6, the full variable domain reads KAGVTQTPRYLIKTRGQQVTLSCSPISGHRSVSWYQQTPGQGLQFLFEYFSETQRNKGNFPGRFSGRQFSNSRSEMNVSTLELGDSALYLCASSAGIDPYGSYNSPLHFGNGTRLTVT.

The gene calls are TRBV19 and TRBJ1-5; weak D call: TRBD1 (6 bases). The V end was cut by 4 bases, the J end by 4 bases, with 8 bases between. The CDR3 contains 13 residues. Germline V CDR1 and CDR2: LNHDA, SQIVND (reference sequence). CDR3 amino acids: CASSRQVNQPQHF. CDR3 sequence (DNA): TGTGCCAGTAGTAGACAGGTAAATCAGCCCCAGCATTTT.

V and J are TRBV11-1 and TRBJ2-7; D is possibly TRBD1 (5 bases). The V and J ends lost 4 bases and 7 bases respectively, with 14 bases between them. The CDR3 has 13 residues. Germline V gene data show CDR1 as SGHAT and CDR2 as FQDESV (reference sequence). CDR3 protein: CASSSKDRTEQYF. DNA of the CDR3: TGTGCCAGCAGCTCAAAAGACAGAACTGAGCAGTACTTC. The complete variable domain, with remaining parts taken from reference TRBV11-1 and TRBJ2-7, reads EAEVAQSPRYKITEKSQAVAFWCDPISGHATLYWYRQILGQGPELLVQFQDESVVDDSQLPKDRFSAERLKGVDSTLKIQPAELGDSAMYLCASSSKDRTEQYFGPGTRLTVT.

The chain links TRBV12-5 to TRBJ1-1; D is unclear. V was pared by 1 base and J by 5 bases, with 14 bases between. CDR3 length: 15 amino acids. CDR1 is LGHNT and CDR2 is FRNRAP in the germline V gene. Here the CDR3 reads CASGLGPAGYTEAFF. CDR3 coding DNA: TGTGCTAGTGGTTTGGGCCCGGCGGGATATACTGAAGCTTTCTTT.

The chain carries TRBV7-9 and TRBJ2-6, with D possibly being TRBD2 (6 bases). In germline, CDR1 is SEHNR, CDR2 FQNEAQ (reference sequence). The CDR3 spans 14 residues. Trimming left V 11 bases short and J 0 bases short, with 11 bases between. CDR3 loop: CAGGLSSGANVLTF. CDR3 sequence (DNA): TGTGCCGGAGGGCTAAGCTCTGGGGCCAACGTCCTGACTTTC. Variable domain in full (rest from reference TRBV7-9 and TRBJ2-6): DTGVSQNPRHKITKRGQNVTFRCDPISEHNRLYWYRQTLGQGPEFLTYFQNEAQLEKSRLLSDRFSAERPKGSFSTLEIQRTEQGDSAMYLCAGGLSSGANVLTFGAGSRLTVL.

V usage is TRBV11-2 and J usage is TRBJ2-5; 10 nucleotides match TRBD2. V shed 1 base and J 2 bases; nucleotides not matched to a gene: 7. The CDR3 has 17 amino acids. Germline CDR1 SGHAT, CDR2 FQNNGV. CDR3 residues: CASSLGGGLAAQETQYF. The CDR3 region has the DNA TGTGCCAGCAGCTTAGGAGGAGGACTAGCGGCTCAAGAGACCCAGTACTTC.

The chain carries TRBV9 and TRBJ1-2, with TRBD1 matching over 7 bases. Germline V gene lookup returns CDR1 SGDLS and CDR2 YYNGEE. J was trimmed by 4 bases and V by 0 bases; bases with no gene match: 6. The CDR3 runs to 15 residues. CDR3 nucleotide sequence: TGTGCCAGCAGCGTAGGACAGGGCGTTAGCTATGGCTACACCTTC. This encodes CASSVGQGVSYGYTF. The full variable domain, rest sourced from reference TRBV9 and TRBJ1-2, is DSGVTQTPKHLITATGQRVTLRCSPRSGDLSVYWYQQSLDQGLQFLIQYYNGEERAKGNILERFSAQQFPDLHSELNLSSLELGDSALYFCASSVGQGVSYGYTFGSGTRLTVV.

The chain has TRBV5-4 and TRBJ2-1; no firm D call. This CDR3 spans 15 amino acids. Germline values: CDR1 SGHNT, CDR2 YYREEE (reference sequence). V lost 0 bases and J 0 bases, leaving 7 bases between the germline ends. Here the CDR3 reads CASSLVRSSYNEQFF. The DNA of the CDR3 is TGTGCCAGCAGCTTGGTCAGGAGCTCCTACAATGAGCAGTTCTTC.

This clone was counted a few times. The rearrangement links TRBV11-3 to TRBJ2-1; possibly TRBD1 for D (5 bases). The CDR3 is 15 amino acids. Trimming took 5 bases from V and 8 from J, leaving 19 bases between them. The germline CDR1 and CDR2 sequences are SGHNT and YENEEA. The CDR3 DNA reads TGTGCCAGCAGCCCAGCAATGGGGCAAGGAGATGAGCAGTTCTTC. Its protein product is CASSPAMGQGDEQFF.

The DNA of the CDR3 is TGCGCCAGCAGCTTGGGGACTAGCGGGAGGGCATACGAGCAGTACTTC. It specifies CASSLGTSGRAYEQYF. The chain combines TRBV5-1 with TRBJ2-7, with 15 bases aligning to TRBD2. The CDR3 loop spans 16 amino acids. J was trimmed by 4 bases and V by 0 bases; bases with no gene match: 2. Per the germline V gene, CDR1 is SGHRS and CDR2 is YFSETQ. Together with reference TRBV5-1 and TRBJ2-7, the CDR3 gives the full variable domain: KAGVTQTPRYLIKTRGQQVTLSCSPISGHRSVSWYQQTPGQGLQFLFEYFSETQRNKGNFPGRFSGRQFSNSRSEMNVSTLELGDSALYLCASSLGTSGRAYEQYFGPGTRLTVT.

A few counts support this clone. J is TRBJ2-5 and V is TRBV7-2, with D tentatively TRBD2 (5 bases). CDR3 length equals 15 residues. Germline loops: CDR1 SGHTA, CDR2 FQGNSA. V lost 5 bases and J lost 9, with 22 bases in between. The CDR3 here is CASSPYPATSGAQYF. For the CDR3, the DNA is TGTGCCAGCAGCCCATACCCCGCCACGTCCGGGGCCCAGTACTTC.

The chain is built from TRBV30 and TRBJ1-1; D not certain. V was pared by 4 bases and J by 3 bases, with 12 bases between. CDR3 length: 13 amino acids. The germline CDR1 and CDR2 sequences are GTSNPN and SVGIG (reference sequence). In DNA, the CDR3 is TGTGCCTGGAAGTCAGGCCGGTACACTGAAGCTTTCTTT. Protein sequence: CAWKSGRYTEAFF.

The V call is TRBV27, the J call TRBJ1-1; the D gene is possibly TRBD1 (6 bases). Germline CDR1 MNHEY, CDR2 SMNVEV (reference sequence). There are 14 residues in the CDR3. Trimming pared 8 bases from V and 7 bases from J, leaving 20 bases between. The CDR3 coding sequence is TGTGCCAGCCGATTTAGGGGGGGAGCCTTTGAAGCTTTCTTT. Residues: CASRFRGGAFEAFF.

The CDR3 is CASSLRDGTDTQYF. The CDR3, as DNA: TGTGCCAGCAGCTTACGGGACGGCACAGATACGCAGTATTTT. The rearrangement links TRBV11-2 to TRBJ2-3; D might be TRBD1 or TRBD2, each matching 5 bases. The length of the CDR3 is 14 residues. Trimming cost V 2 bases and J 1 base, with 7 bases left between them. The V gene's germline CDR1 is SGHAT and CDR2 FQNNGV.

The genes are TRBV9 and TRBJ2-6; TRBD1 matches 8 bases. The germline V gene encodes CDR1 SGDLS and CDR2 YYNGEE. Losses at the gene ends were 3 bases for V and 0 bases for J; bases not matched to a gene: 8. The CDR3 sequence is 18 residues long. The CDR3 coding sequence is TGTGCCAGCAGCGCCGCAGGGGGCGCCGTCTCTGGGGCCAACGTCCTGACTTTC. It translates to CASSAAGGAVSGANVLTF.

The chain is built from TRBV6-1 and TRBJ1-1; D not resolved. V lost 0 bases and J lost 4, with 6 bases in between. CDR3 length: 13 residues. Germline V lookup: CDR1 MNHNS, CDR2 SASEGT. CDR3 in amino acids: CASSEAGGTEAFF. CDR3 nucleotide sequence: TGTGCCAGCAGTGAAGCAGGAGGCACTGAAGCTTTCTTT.

The chain has TRBV6-6 and TRBJ1-2; D remains ambiguous. The CDR3 runs to 13 residues. CDR1 MNHNY and CDR2 SVGAGI come from the germline V gene (reference sequence). The V and J ends lost 2 bases and 3 bases respectively, with 7 bases between them. The CDR3, as DNA: TGTGCCAGCAGTTACCGATATTACTATGGCTACACCTTC. Amino acid sequence: CASSYRYYYGYTF.

This chain connects TRBV7-2 to TRBJ1-5; no definite D call. Germline CDR1 is SGHTA and CDR2 is FQGNSA. CDR3 length equals 15 residues. The V end was cut by 0 bases, the J end by 3 bases, with 9 bases between. The CDR3 nucleotides read TGTGCCAGCAGCTTAGCGGTTACGGACAATCAGCCCCAGCATTTT. Its translation: CASSLAVTDNQPQHF.

The chain couples TRBV12-5 to TRBJ1-5; perhaps TRBD1 as D (5 bases). This CDR3 is built from 15 residues. V was trimmed by 5 bases and J by 1 base, leaving 12 bases between them. Germline CDR1 and CDR2: LGHNT and FRNRAP. The CDR3 nucleotides are TGTGCTAGTGGTCTCCCGGGGGGGAGCAATCAGCCCCAGCATTTT. Protein sequence: CASGLPGGSNQPQHF. Using reference TRBV12-5 and TRBJ1-5 for the parts outside the CDR3, the full variable domain is DARVTQTPRHKVTEMGQEVTMRCQPILGHNTVFWYRQTMMQGLELLAYFRNRAPLDDSGMPKDRFSAEMPDATLATLKIQPSEPRDSAVYFCASGLPGGSNQPQHFGDGTRLSIL.

The chain couples TRBV29-1 to TRBJ2-1; D remains unclear. There are 13 residues in the CDR3. The V and J ends lost 5 bases and 7 bases respectively, with 15 bases between them. Looked up from germline, CDR1 is SQVTM and CDR2 is ANQGSEA. CDR3 loop: CSVRGKPGNEQFF. The CDR3 DNA reads as TGCAGCGTTCGCGGAAAGCCCGGAAATGAGCAGTTCTTC.